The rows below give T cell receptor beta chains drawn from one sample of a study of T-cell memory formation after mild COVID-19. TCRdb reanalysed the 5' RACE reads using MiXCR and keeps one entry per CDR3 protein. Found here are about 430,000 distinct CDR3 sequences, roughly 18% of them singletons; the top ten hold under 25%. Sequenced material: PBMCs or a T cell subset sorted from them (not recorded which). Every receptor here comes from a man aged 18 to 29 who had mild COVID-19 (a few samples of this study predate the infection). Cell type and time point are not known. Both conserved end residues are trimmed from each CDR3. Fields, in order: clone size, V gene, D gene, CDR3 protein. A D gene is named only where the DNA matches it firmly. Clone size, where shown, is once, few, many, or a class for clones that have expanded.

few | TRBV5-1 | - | ASSLIPNTGELF
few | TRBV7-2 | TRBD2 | ASSPAGGPSYNEQF
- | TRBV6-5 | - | ASSYMREGTDTQY
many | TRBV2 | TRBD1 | ASSQTGTGGYNEQF
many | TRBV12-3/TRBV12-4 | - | ASSFWGGELF
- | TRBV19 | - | ASSIDREYWQPQH
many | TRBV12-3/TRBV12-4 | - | ASSLGLEYNIQY
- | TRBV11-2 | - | ASSLAVRNTEAF
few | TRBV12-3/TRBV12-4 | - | ASSPQGTQTQY
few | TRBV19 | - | ASTPEGADTQY
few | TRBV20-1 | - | SARFPGIDTQY
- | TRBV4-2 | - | ASSRDAVHLAGELF
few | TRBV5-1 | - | ASSGQQRGADTQY
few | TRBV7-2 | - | ASSLPSGRPPVDEQF
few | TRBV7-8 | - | ASSFDSFGEQF
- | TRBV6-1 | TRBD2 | ASSRGGLAGVAYNEQF
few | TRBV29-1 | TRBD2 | SGRLAGGTQY
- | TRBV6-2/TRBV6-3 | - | ASRDRGGLDTQY
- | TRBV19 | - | ASNPTRNTEAF
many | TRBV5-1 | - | ASSMDGPGRKDGNTEAF
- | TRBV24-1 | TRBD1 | ATSDHRGLADTQY
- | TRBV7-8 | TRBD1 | ASSSGGRQPQH
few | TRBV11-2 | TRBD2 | ASSLSGGTKETQY
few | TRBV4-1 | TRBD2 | ASSQGLAGGPQETQY
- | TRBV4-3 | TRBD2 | ASSQEPSGGSGAGELF
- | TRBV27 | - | ASSLSSLGIYGYT
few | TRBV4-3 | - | ASSQALGAYNEQF
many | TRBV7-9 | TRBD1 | ASSDRGDYGYT
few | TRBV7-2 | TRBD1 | ASSFDRGLETQY
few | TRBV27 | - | ASRLQASSGANVLT
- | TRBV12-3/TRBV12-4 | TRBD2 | ASSKGTRRYNEQF
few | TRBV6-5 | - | ASSYSNGGQETQY
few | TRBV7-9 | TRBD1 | ASSSGTGGMGTEDF
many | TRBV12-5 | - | ASGFELALNTGELF
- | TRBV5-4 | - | ASSLEGWIRSDTQY
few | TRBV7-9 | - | ASSPFLAGSTDTQY
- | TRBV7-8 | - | ASSLSLRSTDTQY
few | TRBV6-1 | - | ASTTGPSGANVLT
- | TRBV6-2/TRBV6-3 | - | ASSFLGPFGEKLF
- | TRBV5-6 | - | ASSLSNGYT
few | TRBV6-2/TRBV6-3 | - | ASRLTTSSYNEQF
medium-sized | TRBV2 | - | ASSESPGETQY
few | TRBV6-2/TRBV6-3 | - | ASSYIETNTQY
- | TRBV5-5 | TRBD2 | ASSRSGGADIDTQY
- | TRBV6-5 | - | ASSYSVGFWELF